A selection of T cell receptor beta chains follows, all from one sample in a study of a mutant IDH1 vaccine in newly diagnosed glioma. Their target antigens are unknown. Libraries were prepared by immunoSEQ multiplex PCR; TCRdb keeps only in-frame clonotypes and omits some of them. The sample has about 94,000 clones; 89% are singletons. Sequences were derived from PBMCs, sampled from a glioma patient whose treatment included an IDH1 peptide vaccine. These receptors came from a woman aged 45 to 65 with glioma. Each CDR3 is given with its conserved first and last residue. The order of the fields is J gene, D gene, clone size, V gene, CDR3 protein, CDR3 DNA. A D gene is named only where the DNA matches it firmly. The listing skips clone size in some rows; elsewhere it reads once, few, many or a size class.

j_call: TRBJ1-5
d_call: TRBD1
clone_size: .
v_call: TRBV2
cdr3_aa: CASTLDREEPQHF
cdr3_nt: TGTGCCAGCACCTTGGACAGGGAAGAGCCCCAGCATTTT

j_call: TRBJ1-6
d_call: TRBD1
clone_size: .
v_call: TRBV30
cdr3_aa: CAWEGTEYNSPLHF
cdr3_nt: TGTGCCTGGGAGGGGACAGAGTATAATTCACCCCTCCACTTT

j_call: TRBJ2-4
d_call: .
clone_size: .
v_call: TRBV28
cdr3_aa: CAGGQPLAKNIQYF
cdr3_nt: TGTGCCGGAGGACAGCCCCTAGCCAAAAACATTCAGTACTTC

j_call: TRBJ2-1
d_call: .
clone_size: .
v_call: TRBV11-1
cdr3_aa: CASSGQTVPEQFF
cdr3_nt: TGTGCCAGCAGCGGCCAGACTGTCCCCGAGCAGTTCTTC

j_call: TRBJ2-5
d_call: .
clone_size: .
v_call: TRBV27
cdr3_aa: CASSSPGETQYF
cdr3_nt: TGTGCCAGCAGTAGTCCAGGGGAGACCCAGTACTTC

j_call: TRBJ2-7
d_call: TRBD1
clone_size: once
v_call: TRBV7-6
cdr3_aa: CASSTSGTGYYEQYF
cdr3_nt: TGTGCCAGCAGCACGTCCGGGACAGGTTACTACGAGCAGTACTTC

j_call: TRBJ2-3
d_call: .
clone_size: .
v_call: TRBV28
cdr3_aa: CASSLAVRALSTDTQYF
cdr3_nt: TGTGCCAGCAGCTTAGCGGTGAGGGCCCTTAGCACAGATACGCAGTATTTT

j_call: TRBJ1-2
d_call: .
clone_size: .
v_call: TRBV5-4
cdr3_aa: CASSLDRVDGYTF
cdr3_nt: TGTGCCAGCAGCTTGGACAGGGTTGATGGCTACACCTTC

j_call: TRBJ2-3
d_call: .
clone_size: .
v_call: TRBV28
cdr3_aa: CASSSSLDSRGTDTQYF
cdr3_nt: TGTGCCAGCAGTTCCTCCCTGGACTCACGAGGCACAGATACGCAGTATTTT

j_call: TRBJ2-1
d_call: TRBD2
clone_size: .
v_call: TRBV2
cdr3_aa: CGAGADRYEQFF
cdr3_nt: TGCGGAGCGGGGGCCGACCGCTATGAGCAGTTCTTC

j_call: TRBJ1-5
d_call: .
clone_size: few
v_call: TRBV19
cdr3_aa: CASRASGQPQHF
cdr3_nt: TGTGCCAGCAGGGCCTCGGGACAGCCCCAGCATTTT

j_call: TRBJ1-4
d_call: .
clone_size: .
v_call: TRBV6-5
cdr3_aa: CASGATNEKLFF
cdr3_nt: TGTGCCAGCGGTGCAACTAATGAAAAACTGTTTTTT

j_call: TRBJ1-1
d_call: .
clone_size: few
v_call: TRBV2
cdr3_aa: CASSVPPGGTTEAFF
cdr3_nt: TGTGCCAGCAGTGTCCCCCCGGGGGGCACCACTGAAGCTTTCTTT

j_call: TRBJ2-7
d_call: .
clone_size: .
v_call: TRBV6-5
cdr3_aa: CASSSRDGIYEQYF
cdr3_nt: TGTGCCAGCAGCAGCCGGGACGGAATTTACGAGCAGTACTTC

j_call: TRBJ1-1
d_call: TRBD1
clone_size: .
v_call: TRBV27
cdr3_aa: CASSPADRMNTEAFF
cdr3_nt: TGTGCCAGCAGCCCGGCGGACAGGATGAACACTGAAGCTTTCTTT

j_call: TRBJ1-2
d_call: .
clone_size: .
v_call: TRBV2
cdr3_aa: CASSERTYGYTF
cdr3_nt: TGTGCCAGCAGTGAACGGACCTATGGCTACACCTTC

j_call: TRBJ1-1
d_call: .
clone_size: .
v_call: TRBV6-6
cdr3_aa: CASRRQLNTEAFF
cdr3_nt: TGTGCCAGCAGGAGACAGCTGAACACTGAAGCTTTCTTT

j_call: TRBJ2-1
d_call: .
clone_size: .
v_call: TRBV7-9
cdr3_aa: CASNKPPGNHNEQFF
cdr3_nt: TGTGCCAGCAACAAACCCCCCGGGAATCACAATGAGCAGTTCTTC

j_call: TRBJ2-4
d_call: .
clone_size: .
v_call: TRBV2
cdr3_aa: CASSEGRAVGLNIQYF
cdr3_nt: TGTGCCAGCAGTGAGGGACGGGCAGTCGGGTTGAACATTCAGTACTTC

j_call: TRBJ2-2
d_call: TRBD1
clone_size: .
v_call: TRBV7-6
cdr3_aa: CASSRDRRNTGELFF
cdr3_nt: TGTGCCAGTTCCCGGGACAGGCGTAACACCGGGGAGCTGTTTTTT

j_call: TRBJ2-2
d_call: TRBD2
clone_size: .
v_call: TRBV7-6
cdr3_aa: CASSLAVLAGGTGELFF
cdr3_nt: TGTGCCAGCAGCTTAGCGGTACTAGCGGGAGGGACCGGGGAGCTGTTTTTT

j_call: TRBJ2-5
d_call: .
clone_size: .
v_call: TRBV10-3
cdr3_aa: CAISDQGVETQYF
cdr3_nt: TGTGCCATCAGTGACCAGGGAGTCGAGACCCAGTACTTC

j_call: TRBJ1-1
d_call: TRBD1
clone_size: .
v_call: TRBV7-9
cdr3_aa: CASSVGTGETEAFF
cdr3_nt: TGTGCCAGCAGCGTTGGGACAGGGGAAACTGAAGCTTTCTTT

j_call: TRBJ2-1
d_call: .
clone_size: once
v_call: TRBV29-1
cdr3_aa: CSVVLGGWDNEQFF
cdr3_nt: TGCAGCGTTGTACTGGGCGGTTGGGACAATGAGCAGTTCTTC

j_call: TRBJ2-3
d_call: .
clone_size: .
v_call: TRBV2
cdr3_aa: CASRRRDSDTDTQYF
cdr3_nt: TGTGCCAGCAGGCGGAGGGACAGTGACACAGATACGCAGTATTTT

j_call: TRBJ1-2
d_call: .
clone_size: .
v_call: TRBV6-5
cdr3_aa: CASTLSYRGFYGYTF
cdr3_nt: TGTGCCAGCACCTTGAGTTATCGGGGGTTCTATGGCTACACCTTC

j_call: TRBJ1-2
d_call: TRBD1
clone_size: few
v_call: TRBV6-1
cdr3_aa: CASNTGTGDYGYTF
cdr3_nt: TGTGCCAGCAACACCGGGACAGGGGACTATGGCTACACCTTC

j_call: TRBJ1-5
d_call: TRBD1
clone_size: .
v_call: TRBV2
cdr3_aa: CASSEARGHQPQHF
cdr3_nt: TGTGCCAGCAGTGAAGCTAGGGGGCATCAGCCCCAGCATTTT

j_call: TRBJ1-2
d_call: TRBD1
clone_size: few
v_call: TRBV5-5
cdr3_aa: CASSLVFGGQGSIGRGYTF
cdr3_nt: TGTGCCAGCAGCTTGGTTTTTGGGGGACAGGGGTCTATCGGCAGGGGCTACACCTTC

j_call: TRBJ2-7
d_call: .
clone_size: .
v_call: TRBV5-6
cdr3_aa: CASSLGSLSEQYF
cdr3_nt: TGTGCCAGCAGCTTGGGCTCTCTCTCCGAGCAGTACTTC

j_call: TRBJ2-7
d_call: .
clone_size: .
v_call: TRBV5-1
cdr3_aa: CASRWDDRAVPYEQYF
cdr3_nt: TGCGCCAGCAGGTGGGACGACCGGGCGGTCCCCTACGAGCAGTACTTC

j_call: TRBJ2-5
d_call: .
clone_size: .
v_call: TRBV28
cdr3_aa: CASSIRGAGETQYF
cdr3_nt: TGTGCCAGCAGTATTAGGGGGGCTGGGGAGACCCAGTACTTC

j_call: TRBJ1-1
d_call: .
clone_size: .
v_call: TRBV11-2
cdr3_aa: CASSFPRGRGTEAFF
cdr3_nt: TGTGCCAGCAGCTTTCCCCGGGGGCGGGGGACTGAAGCTTTCTTT

j_call: TRBJ1-5
d_call: .
clone_size: .
v_call: TRBV6-6
cdr3_aa: CASSYRDAGRNQPQHF
cdr3_nt: TGTGCCAGCAGTTATCGGGACGCCGGAAGAAATCAGCCCCAGCATTTT

j_call: TRBJ2-3
d_call: .
clone_size: .
v_call: TRBV29-1
cdr3_aa: CSVMYTDTQYF
cdr3_nt: TGCAGCGTTATGTACACAGATACGCAGTATTTT

j_call: TRBJ1-2
d_call: .
clone_size: .
v_call: TRBV5-1
cdr3_aa: CASSSYLQGTNYGYTF
cdr3_nt: TGCGCCAGCAGCAGTTATCTACAGGGTACTAACTATGGCTACACCTTC

j_call: TRBJ2-5
d_call: .
clone_size: .
v_call: TRBV7-3
cdr3_aa: CASSLVRGETQYF
cdr3_nt: TGTGCCAGCAGCTTAGTCCGAGGGGAGACCCAGTACTTC

j_call: TRBJ1-5
d_call: .
clone_size: .
v_call: TRBV27
cdr3_aa: CASRRGVGNQPQHF
cdr3_nt: TGTGCCAGCAGGAGGGGGGTCGGCAATCAGCCCCAGCATTTT

j_call: TRBJ2-2
d_call: .
clone_size: .
v_call: TRBV30
cdr3_aa: CAWTPGPGELFF
cdr3_nt: TGTGCCTGGACACCGGGCCCCGGGGAGCTGTTTTTT

j_call: TRBJ2-6
d_call: .
clone_size: .
v_call: TRBV10-3
cdr3_aa: CAISDLYGANVLTF
cdr3_nt: TGTGCCATCAGTGATCTTTACGGGGCCAACGTCCTGACTTTC

j_call: TRBJ1-1
d_call: .
clone_size: .
v_call: TRBV28
cdr3_aa: CASSFRIFFRKNQNTEAFF
cdr3_nt: TGTGCCAGCAGTTTCCGAATTTTCTTTAGGAAGAACCAGAACACTGAAGCTTTCTTT

j_call: TRBJ2-5
d_call: TRBD1
clone_size: .
v_call: TRBV19
cdr3_aa: CASSWGQGVTETQYF
cdr3_nt: TGTGCCAGTTCCTGGGGACAGGGGGTCACAGAGACCCAGTACTTC

j_call: TRBJ2-7
d_call: .
clone_size: .
v_call: TRBV29-1
cdr3_aa: CSGGPTALEQYF
cdr3_nt: TGCAGCGGAGGACCGACAGCCCTCGAGCAGTACTTC

j_call: TRBJ2-5
d_call: .
clone_size: .
v_call: TRBV11-1
cdr3_aa: CASSQGYRETQYF
cdr3_nt: TGTGCCAGCAGCCAAGGATACCGTGAGACCCAGTACTTC

j_call: TRBJ2-7
d_call: TRBD2
clone_size: .
v_call: TRBV2
cdr3_aa: CASSEGGDEQYF
cdr3_nt: TGTGCCAGCAGTGAGGGGGGGGACGAGCAGTACTTC

j_call: TRBJ2-3
d_call: TRBD1
clone_size: .
v_call: TRBV5-1
cdr3_aa: CASSLGDRGTDTQYF
cdr3_nt: TGCGCCAGCAGCTTGGGGGACAGGGGCACAGATACGCAGTATTTT